This T cell receptor (beta chain) was profiled in a study of identical twins. This clonotype was observed a handful of times. Germline trimming cut 5 bases from V and 2 bases from J; bases unmatched to any gene: 12. CDR1 DFQATT and CDR2 SNEGSKA come from the germline V gene (reference sequence). The CDR3 covers 16 residues. Each CDR3 protein gets one entry after TCRdb re-called the 5' RACE reads with MiXCR. The profile shows about 240,000 distinct CDR3 sequences, 12% of them singletons. These data were also filed under a second study, of yellow fever vaccine responses in identical twins.

Sequencing used memory (CD45RO+) T cells sorted from blood. The rearrangement joins TRBV20-1 to TRBJ2-5; 9 positions agree with TRBD2. The sequence was obtained from a young woman in good health. CDR3 bases: TGCAGTGCTGGGGGGGGTAGCGGGAGCCATCAAGAGACCCAGTACTTC. It specifies CSAGGGSGSHQETQYF.